These T cell receptor beta chains were read from a single sample in a study of T cells in Graves' hyperthyroidism and ophthalmopathy. From the multiplex PCR reads, TCRdb called clonotypes with MiXCR, one entry per CDR3 protein. Of roughly 500,000 distinct CDR3 sequences listed, around a quarter were seen once; the top ten hold approximately 10%. The specimen sequenced was blood. These receptor sequences come from a woman aged 30 to 39 with Graves' ophthalmopathy. The CDR3 runs from the conserved cysteine through the conserved F or W. D genes are given only for firm matches. Expanded clones get a size class; other rows say once, few or many, or leave the size out.

TRBD1,few,TRBJ2-7,TRBV6-1,TGTGCCGCCTCCGGGACAGTTCCCTACGAGCAGTACTTC,CAASGTVPYEQYF
-,few,TRBJ1-2,TRBV5-6,TGTGCCAGCAGCCCAGCGGGGGATGGCTACACCTTC,CASSPAGDGYTF
TRBD1,many,TRBJ2-7,TRBV28,TGTGCCAGCAGTTTATTGGGACAGTCCTACGAGCAGTACTTC,CASSLLGQSYEQYF
TRBD1,many,TRBJ1-1,TRBV6-1,TGTGCCACACAGGGGGCTGAAGGAAGGACTGAAGCTTTCTTT,CATQGAEGRTEAFF
-,few,TRBJ2-5,TRBV6-1,TGTGCCAGCAGTCCCGCACAGATAGAGACCCAGTACTTC,CASSPAQIETQYF
-,many,TRBJ1-5,TRBV19,TGTGCCAGTATCGGACAGCACATGGGGCTCAATCAGCCCCAGCATTTT,CASIGQHMGLNQPQHF
-,-,TRBJ2-6,TRBV25-1,TGTGCCACGACGTTCGTGGGCGCCGCTGGGGCCAACGTCCTGACTTTC,CATTFVGAAGANVLTF
TRBD1,many,TRBJ1-1,TRBV4-3,TGCGCCAGCAGCCATCGGGACAGGCGCTCTGAAGCTTTCTTT,CASSHRDRRSEAFF
TRBD2,-,TRBJ2-2,TRBV5-1,TGCGCCAGCAGCTTGAGTAGCGGGGGGCCACATCACGGGGAGCTGTTTTTT,CASSLSSGGPHHGELFF
-,-,TRBJ1-2,TRBV12-3/TRBV12-4,TGTGCCAGCACCCTCTTTGGGGACTATGGCTACACCTTC,CASTLFGDYGYTF
-,many,TRBJ1-5,TRBV6-2/TRBV6-3,TGTGCCAGCAGTTACGGTCAGGGTGGGACTAATCAGCCCCAGCATTTT,CASSYGQGGTNQPQHF
-,-,TRBJ1-2,TRBV29-1,TGCAGCGTTGAACCGGGGTCTAACTATGGCTACACCTTC,CSVEPGSNYGYTF
TRBD1,few,TRBJ2-2,TRBV27,TGTGCCAGCAGTTTGACAGGGACGTTGGCCGGGGAGCTGTTTTTT,CASSLTGTLAGELFF
-,-,TRBJ2-5,TRBV20-1,TGCAGTGCTAGGGACTTTATCCAAGAGACCCAGTACTTC,CSARDFIQETQYF
-,-,TRBJ1-2,TRBV7-3,TGTGCCAGCAGCTTAAAGCCCTCGGGGTCTGGCTACACCTTC,CASSLKPSGSGYTF
-,-,TRBJ1-1,TRBV6-5,TGTGCCAGCAGTTACAGGTCGGCAAAGCCTGAAGCTTTCTTT,CASSYRSAKPEAFF
-,-,TRBJ1-3,TRBV28,TGTGCCAGCAGTTTCTCACAGGGTCGAAACACCATATATTTT,CASSFSQGRNTIYF
TRBD2,many,TRBJ2-7,TRBV27,TGTGCCAGCAGTCCCAGCGGGGCTACCTACGAGCAGTACTTC,CASSPSGATYEQYF
TRBD1,-,TRBJ1-6,TRBV12-3/TRBV12-4,TGTGCCAGCAGTTTACAGGGGGCAACGGGTTCACCCCTCCACTTT,CASSLQGATGSPLHF